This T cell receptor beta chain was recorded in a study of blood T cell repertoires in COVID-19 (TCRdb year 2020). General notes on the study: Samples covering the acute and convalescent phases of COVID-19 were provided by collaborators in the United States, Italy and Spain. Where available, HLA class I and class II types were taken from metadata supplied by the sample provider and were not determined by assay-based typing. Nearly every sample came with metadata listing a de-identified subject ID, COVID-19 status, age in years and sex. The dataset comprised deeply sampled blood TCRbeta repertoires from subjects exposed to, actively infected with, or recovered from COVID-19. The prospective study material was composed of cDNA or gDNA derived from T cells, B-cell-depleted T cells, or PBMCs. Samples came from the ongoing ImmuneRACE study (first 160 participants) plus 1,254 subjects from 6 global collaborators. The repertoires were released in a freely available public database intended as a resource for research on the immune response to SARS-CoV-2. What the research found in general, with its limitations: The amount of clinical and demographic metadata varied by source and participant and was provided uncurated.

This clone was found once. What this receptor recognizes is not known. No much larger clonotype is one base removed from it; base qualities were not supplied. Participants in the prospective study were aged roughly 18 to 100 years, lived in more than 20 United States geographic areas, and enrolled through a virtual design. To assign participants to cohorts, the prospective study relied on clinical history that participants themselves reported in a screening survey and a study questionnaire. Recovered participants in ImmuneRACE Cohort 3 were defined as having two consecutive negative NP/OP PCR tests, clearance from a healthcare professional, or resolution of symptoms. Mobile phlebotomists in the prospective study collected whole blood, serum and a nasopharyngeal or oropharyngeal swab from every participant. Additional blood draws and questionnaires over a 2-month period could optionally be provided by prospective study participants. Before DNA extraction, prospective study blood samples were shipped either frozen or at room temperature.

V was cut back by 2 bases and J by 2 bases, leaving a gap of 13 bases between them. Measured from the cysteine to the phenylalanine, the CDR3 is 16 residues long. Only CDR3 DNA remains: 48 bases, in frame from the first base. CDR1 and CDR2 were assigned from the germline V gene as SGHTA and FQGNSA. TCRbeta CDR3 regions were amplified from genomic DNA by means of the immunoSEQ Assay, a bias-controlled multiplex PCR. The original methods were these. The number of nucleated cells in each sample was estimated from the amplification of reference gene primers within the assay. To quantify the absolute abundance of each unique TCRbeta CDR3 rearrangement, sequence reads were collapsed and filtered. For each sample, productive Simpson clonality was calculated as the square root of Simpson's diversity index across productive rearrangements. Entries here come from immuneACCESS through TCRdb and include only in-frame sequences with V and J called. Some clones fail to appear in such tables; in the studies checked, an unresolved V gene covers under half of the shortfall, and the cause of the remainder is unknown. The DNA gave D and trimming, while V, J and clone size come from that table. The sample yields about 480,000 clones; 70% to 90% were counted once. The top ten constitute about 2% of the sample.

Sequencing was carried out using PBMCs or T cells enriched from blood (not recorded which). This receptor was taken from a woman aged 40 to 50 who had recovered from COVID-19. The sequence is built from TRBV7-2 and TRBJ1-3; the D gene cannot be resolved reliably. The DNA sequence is TGTGCCAGCAGCTTAATTAGTATCGACACTGGAAACACCATATATTTT. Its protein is CASSLISIDTGNTIYF. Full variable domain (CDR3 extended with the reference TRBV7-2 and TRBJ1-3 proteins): GAGVSQSPSNKVTEKGKDVELRCDPISGHTALYWYRQSLGQGLEFLIYFQGNSAPDKSGLPSDRFSAERTGGSVSTLTIQRTQQEDSAVYLCASSLISIDTGNTIYFGEGSWLTVV.